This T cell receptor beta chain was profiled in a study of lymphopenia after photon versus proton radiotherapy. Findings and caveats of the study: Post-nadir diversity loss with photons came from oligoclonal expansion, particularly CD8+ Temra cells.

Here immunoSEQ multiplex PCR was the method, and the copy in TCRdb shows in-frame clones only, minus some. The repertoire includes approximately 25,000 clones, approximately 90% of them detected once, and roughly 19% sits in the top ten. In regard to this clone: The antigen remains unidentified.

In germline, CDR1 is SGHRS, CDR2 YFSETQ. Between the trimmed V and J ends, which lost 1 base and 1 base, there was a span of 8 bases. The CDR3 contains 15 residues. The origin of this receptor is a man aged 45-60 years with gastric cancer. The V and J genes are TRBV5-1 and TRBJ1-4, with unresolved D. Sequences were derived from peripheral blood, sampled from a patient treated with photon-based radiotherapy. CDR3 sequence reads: CASSLSTGTNEKLFF. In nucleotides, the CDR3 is TGCGCCAGCAGCTTGTCGACTGGAACTAATGAAAAACTGTTTTTT.